The 3 T cell receptor beta chains listed next were all sequenced from one sample in a study of OX40 agonist ivuxolimab in advanced cancers. Profiling relied on immunoSEQ multiplex PCR, and the TCRdb table lists in-frame clones only, not all of them. Among some 10,000 clones listed, roughly 70% were seen once. This specimen was CD4+ or CD8+ T cells sorted from blood, taken in a trial of the OX40 agonist ivuxolimab. These receptor sequences come from an adult with an advanced solid tumor such as melanoma, head and neck, liver or kidney cancer.

The J gene is TRBJ2-1, the V gene TRBV2; D gene uncertain. In germline, CDR1 is SNHLY, CDR2 FYNNEI. The V gene lost 0 bases and the J gene lost 3 bases, with 3 bases spanning the gap. The length of the CDR3 is 13 residues. CDR3 protein: CASSEAFYNEQFF. Here the CDR3 DNA reads TGTGCCAGCAGTGAAGCGTTCTACAATGAGCAGTTCTTC.

At least ten counts were recorded for this clone. The chain links TRBV5-1 to TRBJ1-2; D call uncertain. CDR1 is SGHRS and CDR2 is YFSETQ in the germline V gene. This CDR3 spans 13 amino acids. Trimming took off 4 bases at V and 3 bases at J, with 10 bases between the two ends. CDR3 sequence (DNA): TGCGCCAGCAGCCCCGGTTGGGACTATGGCTACACCTTC. Translating gives CASSPGWDYGYTF.

The rearrangement links TRBV5-1 to TRBJ1-1; D remains unclear. The V gene lost 0 bases and the J gene lost 5 bases, with 11 bases spanning the gap. The CDR3 covers 14 residues. From germline, CDR1 is SGHRS and CDR2 YFSETQ. This CDR3 reads CASSLDLGETEAFF. Written as DNA, the CDR3 is TGCGCCAGCAGCTTGGACCTGGGTGAGACTGAAGCTTTCTTT.